These 6 T cell receptor beta chains were sequenced from one sample in a study of graft-versus-host responses after intestinal transplantation. The table came from immunoSEQ multiplex PCR; TCRdb's copy has only in-frame clones and leaves some out. The profile shows about 97,000 clones, 90% of them singletons. The sample in question was PBMCs, obtained roughly 450 days after intestinal transplant. These receptors originate from a human patient who received an intestinal transplant, so some T cells may come from the graft donor.

This clone was picked up one time. The chain links TRBV5-1 to TRBJ1-3; D gene uncertain. V lost 2 bases to trimming and J lost 5 bases, with 11 bases between them. CDR1 and CDR2 (germline): SGHRS, YFSETQ. CDR3 length equals 14 residues. The CDR3 region is CASSFWGLRNTIYF. The CDR3 DNA is TGCGCCAGCAGCTTCTGGGGTTTGAGAAACACCATATATTTT.

The rearrangement links TRBV9 to TRBJ1-5, with D maybe TRBD1 (5 bases). Germline values: CDR1 SGDLS, CDR2 YYNGEE. CDR3 size: 13 residues. V was cut by 0 bases and J by 10 bases, with 11 bases left in between. This CDR3 reads CASSVEAGGPQHF. CDR3 bases: TGTGCCAGCAGCGTAGAGGCGGGGGGACCCCAGCATTTT.

The V call is TRBV5-1, the J call TRBJ2-5; D uncertain. V was clipped by 3 bases and J by 5 bases, with 14 bases between them. Germline V CDR1 and CDR2: SGHRS, YFSETQ. The CDR3 is 14 amino acids. CDR3 DNA: TGCGCCAGCAGCTCGCTGACCTGGTCGGAGACCCAGTACTTC. The encoded protein is CASSSLTWSETQYF. Full variable domain (remainder filled in from reference TRBV5-1 and TRBJ2-5): KAGVTQTPRYLIKTRGQQVTLSCSPISGHRSVSWYQQTPGQGLQFLFEYFSETQRNKGNFPGRFSGRQFSNSRSEMNVSTLELGDSALYLCASSSLTWSETQYFGPGTRLLVL.

The table lists this clone with a few counts. The chain employs TRBV5-6 and TRBJ1-1, with D perhaps matching TRBD1 (6 bases). V lost 0 bases to trimming and J lost 12 bases, with 15 bases between them. CDR3 size: 13 residues. Germline values: CDR1 SGHDT, CDR2 YYEEEE. The CDR3 loop is CASSLGSDRKPFF. The CDR3 DNA is TGTGCCAGCAGCTTGGGTTCGGACAGAAAGCCTTTCTTT. The full variable domain, with the rest looked up from reference TRBV5-6 and TRBJ1-1, is DAGVTQSPTHLIKTRGQQVTLRCSPKSGHDTVSWYQQALGQGPQFIFQYYEEEERQRGNFPDRFSGHQFPNYSSELNVNALLLGDSALYLCASSLGSDRKPFFGQGTRLTVV.

The chain carries TRBV6-5 and TRBJ2-1; 10 bases map to TRBD2. The CDR3 runs to 14 residues. Germline V gene data show CDR1 as MNHEY and CDR2 as SVGAGI. Trimming cost V 6 bases and J 4 bases; bases outside gene matches: 3. The CDR3 protein is CASRRTSGYNEQFF. In DNA form, the CDR3 reads TGTGCCAGCAGGCGGACTAGCGGATACAATGAGCAGTTCTTC.

The chain carries TRBV6-4 and TRBJ2-7; the D gene is possibly TRBD2 (5 bases). Germline V lookup: CDR1 MRHNA, CDR2 SNTAGT. The CDR3 is 15 residues long. V lost 0 bases to trimming and J lost 1 base, with 10 bases between them. The CDR3 spells CASSDSASGSYEQYF. DNA of the CDR3: TGTGCCAGCAGTGACTCGGCCAGCGGTTCCTACGAGCAGTACTTC.